These 6 T cell receptor beta chains share one sample of origin, sequenced in a study of T cell clones after liver transplantation. The table came from immunoSEQ multiplex PCR; TCRdb's copy has only in-frame clones and leaves some out. The data show 31,000 or so clones, 90% to 95% seen once. The source material was CD8+ T cells from blood, sampled 12 months after liver transplant. The source of these receptors is a human patient who received a liver transplant. The T cells may come from the graft donor.

The rearrangement links TRBV6-1 to TRBJ2-2; possibly TRBD2 for D (6 bases). Germline loops: CDR1 MNHNS, CDR2 SASEGT. This CDR3 is 20 amino acids long. The germline V and J ends were trimmed by 0 bases and 4 bases, with 24 bases remaining between them. The DNA of the CDR3 is TGTGCCAGCAGTGAAGCGCCCTTTCCGGGGACTCCCATGGTCACCGGGGAGCTGTTTTTT. Encoded protein: CASSEAPFPGTPMVTGELFF.

V and J are TRBV15 and TRBJ2-1, with 11 nucleotides matching TRBD2. CDR3 length: 16 residues. The V gene end was trimmed by 4 bases and the J gene end by 6 bases; junction bases not matched to a gene: 8. CDR1 LNHNV and CDR2 YYDKDF come from the germline V gene (reference sequence). CDR3: CATSTELAGALNEQFF. The CDR3 DNA follows: TGTGCCACCAGCACGGAACTAGCGGGAGCCCTCAATGAGCAGTTCTTC.

V usage is TRBV7-9 and J usage is TRBJ2-2; no clear D. The CDR3 covers 16 residues. Trimming cost V 3 bases and J 5 bases, with 16 bases left between them. Germline V CDR1 and CDR2: SEHNR, FQNEAQ (reference sequence). The CDR3 loop is CASSFAPRIRTGELFF. The CDR3 DNA follows: TGTGCCAGCAGCTTCGCCCCTCGGATAAGGACCGGGGAGCTGTTTTTT.

The V gene is TRBV18, the J gene TRBJ2-3, with D perhaps matching TRBD2 (7 bases). Germline V lookup: CDR1 KGHSH, CDR2 LQKENI. V lost 3 bases and J lost 8, with 18 bases in between. This CDR3 is built from 15 residues. The CDR3 nucleotides read TGTGCCAGCTCACCGCACCTAGGGGGACTACCTACGCAGTATTTT. Its protein product is CASSPHLGGLPTQYF.

The V and J genes are TRBV4-3 and TRBJ2-3, with TRBD2 matching 8 bases. Germline lookup yields CDR1 LGHNA and CDR2 YSLEER. The ends lost 4 bases at V and 4 bases at J; junction bases unmatched: 4. This CDR3 region has 14 residues. This chain's CDR3 is CASSPGGPPDTQYF. In DNA, the CDR3 is TGCGCCAGCAGCCCGGGAGGGCCCCCAGATACGCAGTATTTT.

This chain links TRBV5-5 with TRBJ1-2; no clear D. This CDR3 spans 13 amino acids. The germline V gene has CDR1 SGHKS and CDR2 YYEKEE (reference sequence). Deletions cut 4 bases from V and 1 base from J, with 8 bases between. CDR3 amino acids: CASSVTVNYGYTF. CDR3 nucleotides: TGTGCCAGCAGCGTTACAGTTAACTATGGCTACACCTTC. The entire variable domain, with the rest obtained from reference TRBV5-5 and TRBJ1-2, is as follows: DAGVTQSPTHLIKTRGQQVTLRCSPISGHKSVSWYQQVLGQGPQFIFQYYEKEERGRGNFPDRFSARQFPNYSSELNVNALLLGDSALYLCASSVTVNYGYTFGSGTRLTVV.